The clone carrying this T cell receptor (beta chain) was seen just once. What it binds is unknown. Trimming pared 1 base from V and 9 bases from J, leaving 10 bases between. Germline V gene sequence: CDR1 LNHNV, CDR2 YYDKDF (reference sequence). This CDR3 contains 14 residues. The sample is drawn from a study of T cell responses to AZD1222 COVID-19 vaccine. Overall study findings and caveats: Seropositive status at baseline applied to only 6 or 7 AZD1222 recipients. Donors were largely white British and mainly female; clonal diversity was possibly underestimated. Sampling that yielded the repertoires occurred only after the peak T cell response. Nearly half of unique spike-specific TCRs reportedly avoided B.1.351 and B.1.1.7 mutated regions.

Sequencing was performed with immunoSEQ multiplex PCR; in TCRdb, only in-frame clones are kept and a portion is missing. This table holds more than 150,000 clones, about 85% found once. The clonotype comes from an adult who had recovered from COVID-19. V gene TRBV15 combines with J gene TRBJ1-6; maybe TRBD1 (5 bases). The sample in question was peripheral blood, obtained after recovery from COVID-19. This CDR3 reads CATSRGGVSSPLHF. The CDR3 region has the DNA TGTGCCACCAGCAGAGGAGGGGTGAGTTCACCCCTCCACTTT.